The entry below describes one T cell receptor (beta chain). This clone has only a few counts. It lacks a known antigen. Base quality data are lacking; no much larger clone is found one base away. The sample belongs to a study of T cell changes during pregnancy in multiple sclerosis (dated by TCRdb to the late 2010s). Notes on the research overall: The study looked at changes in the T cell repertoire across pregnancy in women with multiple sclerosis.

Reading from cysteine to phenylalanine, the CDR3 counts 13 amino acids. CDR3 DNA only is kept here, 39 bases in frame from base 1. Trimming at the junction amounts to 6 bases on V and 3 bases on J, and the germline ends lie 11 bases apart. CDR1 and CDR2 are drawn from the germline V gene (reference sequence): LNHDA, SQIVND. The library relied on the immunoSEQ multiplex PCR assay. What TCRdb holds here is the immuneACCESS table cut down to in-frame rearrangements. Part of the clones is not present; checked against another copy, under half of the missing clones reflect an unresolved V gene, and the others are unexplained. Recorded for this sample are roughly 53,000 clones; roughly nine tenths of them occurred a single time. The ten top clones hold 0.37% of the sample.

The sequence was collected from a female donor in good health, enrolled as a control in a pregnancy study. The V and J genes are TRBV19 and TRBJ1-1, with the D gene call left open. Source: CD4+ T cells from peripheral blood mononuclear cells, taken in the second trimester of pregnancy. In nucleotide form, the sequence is TGTGCCAGTAGCGTGCGCCGGGACACTGAAGCTTTCTTT. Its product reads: CASSVRRDTEAFF.